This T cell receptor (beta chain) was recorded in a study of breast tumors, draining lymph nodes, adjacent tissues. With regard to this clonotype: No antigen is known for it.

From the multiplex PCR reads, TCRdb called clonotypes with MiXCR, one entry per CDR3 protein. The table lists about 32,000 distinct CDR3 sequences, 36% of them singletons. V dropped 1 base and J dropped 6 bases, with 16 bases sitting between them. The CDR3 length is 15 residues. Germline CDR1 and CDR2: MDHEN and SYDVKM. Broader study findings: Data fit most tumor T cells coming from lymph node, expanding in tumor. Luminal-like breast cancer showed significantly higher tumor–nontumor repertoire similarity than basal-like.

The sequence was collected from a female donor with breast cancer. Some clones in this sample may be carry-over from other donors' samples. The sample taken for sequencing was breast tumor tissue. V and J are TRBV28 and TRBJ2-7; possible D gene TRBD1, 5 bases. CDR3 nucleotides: TGTGCCAGCAGTTTATCGGCAGGGTATAAGAGCGAGCAGTACTTC. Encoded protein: CASSLSAGYKSEQYF. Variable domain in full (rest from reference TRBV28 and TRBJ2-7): DVKVTQSSRYLVKRTGEKVFLECVQDMDHENMFWYRQDPGLGLRLIYFSYDVKMKEKGDIPEGYSVSREKKERFSLILESASTNQTSMYLCASSLSAGYKSEQYFGPGTRLTVT.